Included here is one T cell receptor (beta chain) sequence, with context. The antigen is not known. A junction boundary mismatches the germline segment, possibly from a read error. A sample-barcoded 5' primer and a J-beta primer mix were used in a second PCR of about 6 to 12 cycles. Each CDR3 protein gets one entry after TCRdb re-called the 5' RACE reads with MiXCR. The data show fewer than 2,000,000 distinct CDR3 sequences, with about two fifths seen just once and roughly 23% held by the top ten. The CDR3 extends over 16 amino acids. The sample is drawn from a study of blood T cells in healthy people across ages. Regarding the study as a whole: Relative to aged donors, long-lived donors carried more naive CD4+ cells and displayed higher diversity.

Material for sequencing was blood. The chain recombines TRBV12-3 or TRBV12-4 with TRBJ2-1; tentatively, D is TRBD2 (6 bases). The receptor was isolated from a human donor in good health. CDR3: CASSWPSEGFYDEQFF. The CDR3 DNA follows: TGTGCCAGCAGTTGGCCTAGCGAGGGGTTCTACGATGAGCAGTTCTTC.